This T cell receptor (beta chain) was recovered during a study of naive and memory T cell subsets. This clonotype was seen many times. What it recognizes is unknown. Study observations and caveats: Activation and differentiation may alter RNA-based TCR counts. A few larger clonotypes appeared in naive repertoires, especially CD8, possibly memory cells re-expressing CD45RA.

Alpha and beta libraries were amplified separately from the second PCR onward. There are 17 residues in the CDR3. Germline-derived CDR1 and CDR2 are MGHRA and YSYEKL. With 0 bases removed from V and 7 bases from J, the gap between germline ends came to 19 bases. Two oligonucleotides, mixed equimolar, formed the beta constant-region primer covering TRBC1 and TRBC2. Ligated cDNA was amplified by four rounds of PCR with nested alpha and beta constant-region primers and SP2. MiXCR, run by TCRdb on the UMI-ligation and nested PCR reads, gives a single entry per CDR3 protein. Found here are roughly 100,000 distinct CDR3 sequences, about 11% of them singletons; the top ten hold 0.13%.

This sequence was found in a human donor in good health. The source material was naive CD4+ T cells from blood. V and J are TRBV4-1 and TRBJ2-4; D is perhaps TRBD2 (6 bases). The CDR3 region has the DNA TGCGCCAGCAGCCAAGAACAGGAGGGACTGAAACGGAACATTCAGTACTTC. Translated, it gives CASSQEQEGLKRNIQYF.